These 20 T cell receptor beta chains originate from one sample sequenced in a study of human T cells and chemical hapten exposure. Whole blood that had not been fractionated was the source of extracted total RNA. TCRdb used MiXCR to reprocess the 5' RACE reads, holding one entry per CDR3 protein. This sample has tens of thousands of distinct CDR3 sequences, with roughly 7.7% found just once. The receptor set was obtained from a male donor in good health.

This clonotype was detected many times. The rearrangement joins TRBV20-1 to TRBJ1-1; 9 nucleotides line up with TRBD1. The CDR3 sequence is 14 residues long. Germline CDR1 DFQATT, CDR2 SNEGSKA (reference sequence). V shed 3 bases and J 5 bases; nucleotides not matched to a gene: 7. The CDR3 spells CSASPQGALTEAFF. CDR3 DNA sequence: TGCAGTGCTAGCCCACAGGGGGCATTAACTGAAGCTTTCTTT.

This sequence joins TRBV5-1 and TRBJ1-1; D is perhaps TRBD1 (6 bases). This CDR3 is 13 amino acids long. Trimming cost V 5 bases and J 3 bases, with 11 bases left between them. CDR1 is SGHRS and CDR2 is YFSETQ in the germline V gene. The CDR3 DNA follows: TGCGCCAGCAGTTGGGGGCAGGACACTGAAGCTTTCTTT. Protein: CASSWGQDTEAFF. The full variable domain, rest sourced from reference TRBV5-1 and TRBJ1-1, is KAGVTQTPRYLIKTRGQQVTLSCSPISGHRSVSWYQQTPGQGLQFLFEYFSETQRNKGNFPGRFSGRQFSNSRSEMNVSTLELGDSALYLCASSWGQDTEAFFGQGTRLTVV.

The chain employs TRBV6-1 and TRBJ2-1; TRBD2 matches 13 bases. The germline V gene has CDR1 MNHNS and CDR2 SASEGT. The CDR3 is 16 residues long. V was clipped by 6 bases and J by 9 bases; unmatched bases: 11. The CDR3 bases are TGTGCCAGCAGGGAGGTTAGACTAGCGGGAGGTGGTGAGCAGTTCTTC. The encoded protein is CASREVRLAGGGEQFF.

This clonotype showed up many times. This chain joins TRBV30 and TRBJ2-7; D possibly corresponds to TRBD2 (6 bases). The V end was cut by 4 bases, the J end by 4 bases, with 11 bases between. The V gene's germline CDR1 is GTSNPN and CDR2 SVGIG (reference sequence). This CDR3 comprises 12 residues. CDR3 in DNA: TGTGCCTGGAAGGAGGGACGGTACGAGCAGTACTTC. Protein product: CAWKEGRYEQYF.

This clonotype showed up just a few times. This chain uses TRBV12-3 or TRBV12-4 with TRBJ2-5; 15 nucleotides match TRBD2. V lost 4 bases to trimming and J lost 5 bases; unmatched junction nucleotides: 8. The CDR3 is made up of 17 amino acids. CDR3 coding DNA: TGTGCCAGCAGTTGGCGGACTAGCGGGAGGGGCGGTGAGACCCAGTACTTC. It is translated as CASSWRTSGRGGETQYF.

This clonotype was counted a few times. The CDR3 here is CAISERTGTEAFF. The CDR3 DNA sequence: TGTGCCATCAGTGAACGGACAGGCACTGAAGCTTTCTTT. The chain combines TRBV10-3 with TRBJ1-1; 7 nucleotides match TRBD1. Losses at the gene ends were 3 bases for V and 4 bases for J; bases not matched to a gene: 2. Germline loops: CDR1 ENHRY, CDR2 SYGVKD. The CDR3 totals 13 residues.

At least ten counts were recorded for this clonotype. The gene calls are TRBV7-3 and TRBJ2-4; D tentatively fits TRBD1 or TRBD2 (5 bases each). The germline gives CDR1 SGHTA, CDR2 FQGTGA. V was pared by 2 bases and J by 6 bases, with 14 bases between. This CDR3 region has 15 residues. CDR3 protein: CASSLGTGPINIQYF. CDR3 bases: TGTGCCAGCAGCTTAGGGACGGGACCTATAAACATTCAGTACTTC.

Ten or more counts support this clonotype. This chain links TRBV20-1 with TRBJ2-7; TRBD1 is a possible D gene (5 bases). The CDR3 length is 11 residues. V was trimmed by 2 bases and J by 6 bases, leaving 8 bases between them. Per the germline V gene, CDR1 is DFQATT and CDR2 is SNEGSKA (reference sequence). The CDR3 loop reads CSARSGSEQYF. The CDR3 DNA reads TGCAGTGCTAGATCAGGGTCCGAGCAGTACTTC.

As DNA, the CDR3 is TGCAGTGCTAGACACCAAGGAACAGGGCAGGAGACCCAGTACTTC. Its translation: CSARHQGTGQETQYF. The chain links TRBV20-1 to TRBJ2-5; possibly TRBD1 for D (6 bases). V was clipped by 2 bases and J by 5 bases, with 18 bases between them. The CDR3 spans 15 residues. From germline, CDR1 is DFQATT and CDR2 SNEGSKA (reference sequence).

This clonotype appeared a few times. The chain recombines TRBV9 with TRBJ1-2, with TRBD1 identical over 10 bases. Germline trimming cut 4 bases from V and 6 bases from J; bases unmatched to any gene: 12. CDR3 length equals 16 residues. Per germline, CDR1 SGDLS and CDR2 YYNGEE. CDR3 nucleotide sequence: TGTGCCAGCAGCCCCCCCGGCCGGACAGGGGGTCATGGCTACACCTTC. It codes for CASSPPGRTGGHGYTF.

At least ten counts were recorded for this clonotype. This chain connects TRBV29-1 to TRBJ1-2; 10 bases line up with TRBD1. This CDR3 is 14 amino acids long. With 3 bases clipped from V and 6 bases from J, the junction kept 7 bases outside the gene matches. Germline V gives CDR1 SQVTM, CDR2 ANQGSEA. The DNA for the CDR3 is TGCAGCGTTGATGCACCGGGACAGGGGAATGGCTACACCTTC. Protein product: CSVDAPGQGNGYTF.

This clonotype was seen ten or more times. The gene calls are TRBV18 and TRBJ2-1, with 7 bases lining up with TRBD1. CDR1 KGHSH and CDR2 LQKENI come from the germline V gene. The V segment lost 2 bases and the J segment 7 bases; nucleotides outside the gene matches: 8. The CDR3 contains 15 residues. The CDR3 spells CASSPFGQDGNEQFF. DNA of the CDR3: TGTGCCAGCTCACCATTCGGACAGGATGGAAATGAGCAGTTCTTC.

The rearrangement links TRBV19 to TRBJ1-1; 7 bases match TRBD1. V was pared by 6 bases and J by 3 bases, with 19 bases of the junction left unmatched. CDR3 length: 18 residues. Per germline, CDR1 LNHDA and CDR2 SQIVND (reference sequence). In DNA form, the CDR3 reads TGTGCCAGTAGCCCCCGGCGACAGGGACTAAACTGGGACACTGAAGCTTTCTTT. Its translation is CASSPRRQGLNWDTEAFF.

This clonotype was detected ten times or more. The rearrangement uses TRBV7-8 and TRBJ1-4; 12 bases map to TRBD1. From germline, CDR1 is SGHVS and CDR2 FQNEAQ. This CDR3 is 15 amino acids long. With V trimmed by 5 bases and J by 7 bases, 5 bases remained unmatched. Here the CDR3 reads CASSPGTGGSEKLFF. CDR3 nucleotides: TGTGCCAGCAGCCCCGGGACAGGGGGCAGTGAAAAACTGTTTTTT.

The rearrangement uses TRBV29-1 and TRBJ2-7; D is perhaps TRBD1 or TRBD2 (5 bases each). The CDR3 runs to 11 residues. Per the germline V gene, CDR1 is SQVTM and CDR2 is ANQGSEA. V was clipped by 6 bases and J by 4 bases, with 10 bases between them. The CDR3 loop reads CSVGEGYEQYF. The DNA for the CDR3 is TGCAGCGTCGGAGAGGGGTACGAGCAGTACTTC.

There are many counts of this clonotype. The chain uses TRBV25-1 and TRBJ2-7, with TRBD2 matching 7 bases. Germline CDR1 is MGHDK and CDR2 is SYGVNS. The CDR3 runs 13 residues. Losses at the gene ends were 4 bases for V and 3 bases for J; bases not matched to a gene: 3. CDR3 amino acids: CASSAGLGYEQYF. CDR3 bases: TGTGCCAGCAGTGCCGGACTAGGCTACGAGCAGTACTTC.

The chain carries TRBV11-2 and TRBJ1-1; D gene uncertain. Germline V gene data show CDR1 as SGHAT and CDR2 as FQNNGV. CDR3 length: 18 amino acids. Trimming left V 4 bases short and J 1 base short, with 22 bases between. The CDR3 sequence is CASSSSAGDPLENTEAFF. Here the CDR3 DNA reads TGTGCCAGCAGCTCTAGCGCCGGGGATCCGTTAGAGAACACTGAAGCTTTCTTT. The whole variable domain, remainder taken from reference TRBV11-2 and TRBJ1-1, is EAGVAQSPRYKIIEKRQSVAFWCNPISGHATLYWYQQILGQGPKLLIQFQNNGVVDDSQLPKDRFSAERLKGVDSTLKIQPAKLEDSAVYLCASSSSAGDPLENTEAFFGQGTRLTVV.

Comment on this clonotype: With a much larger clone just one base away, this may be a read error. The chain links TRBV7-6 to TRBJ2-3, with D unclear. Germline values: CDR1 SGHVS, CDR2 FNYEAQ. The V and J ends lost 5 bases and 5 bases respectively, with 23 bases between them. The CDR3 is made up of 17 amino acids. This chain's CDR3 is CASSQYLSWYFKDTQYF. The CDR3 nucleotides read TGTGCCAGCAGCCAGTATCTTAGTTGGTATTTCAAAGATACGCAGTATTTT.

This clonotype was detected many times. This chain links TRBV14 with TRBJ2-1, with 11 nucleotides matching TRBD2. V gave up 4 bases and J gave up 6 bases; unmatched junction bases: 5. Germline assignment: CDR1 SGHDN and CDR2 FVKESK. CDR3 length: 15 residues. Here the CDR3 reads CASSPNSGRANEQFF. CDR3 bases: TGTGCCAGCAGCCCTAATAGCGGGAGGGCCAATGAGCAGTTCTTC.

In its sample, this clonotype was seen a few times. The chain has TRBV28 and TRBJ2-3; a weak D match, TRBD1 (6 bases). V lost 8 bases, J lost 2 bases, and 11 bases lay in between. Germline values: CDR1 MDHEN, CDR2 SYDVKM. The CDR3 runs 13 residues. Here the CDR3 reads CASLHRVTDTQYF. The CDR3 bases are TGTGCCAGCCTTCACAGGGTCACAGATACGCAGTATTTT.